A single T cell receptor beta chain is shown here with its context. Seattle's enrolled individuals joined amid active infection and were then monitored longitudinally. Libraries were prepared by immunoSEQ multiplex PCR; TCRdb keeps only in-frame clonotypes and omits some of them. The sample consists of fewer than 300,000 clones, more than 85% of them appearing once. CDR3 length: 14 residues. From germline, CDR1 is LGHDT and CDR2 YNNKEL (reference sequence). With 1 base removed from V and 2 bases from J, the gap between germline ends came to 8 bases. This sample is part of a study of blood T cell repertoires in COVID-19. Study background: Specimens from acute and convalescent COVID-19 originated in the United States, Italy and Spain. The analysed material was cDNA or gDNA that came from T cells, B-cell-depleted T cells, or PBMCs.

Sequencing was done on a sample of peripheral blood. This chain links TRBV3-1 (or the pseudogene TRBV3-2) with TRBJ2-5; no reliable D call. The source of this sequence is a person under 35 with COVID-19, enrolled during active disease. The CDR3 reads CASSQVPGQETQYF. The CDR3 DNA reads TGTGCCAGCAGCCAAGTGCCAGGACAAGAGACCCAGTACTTC.